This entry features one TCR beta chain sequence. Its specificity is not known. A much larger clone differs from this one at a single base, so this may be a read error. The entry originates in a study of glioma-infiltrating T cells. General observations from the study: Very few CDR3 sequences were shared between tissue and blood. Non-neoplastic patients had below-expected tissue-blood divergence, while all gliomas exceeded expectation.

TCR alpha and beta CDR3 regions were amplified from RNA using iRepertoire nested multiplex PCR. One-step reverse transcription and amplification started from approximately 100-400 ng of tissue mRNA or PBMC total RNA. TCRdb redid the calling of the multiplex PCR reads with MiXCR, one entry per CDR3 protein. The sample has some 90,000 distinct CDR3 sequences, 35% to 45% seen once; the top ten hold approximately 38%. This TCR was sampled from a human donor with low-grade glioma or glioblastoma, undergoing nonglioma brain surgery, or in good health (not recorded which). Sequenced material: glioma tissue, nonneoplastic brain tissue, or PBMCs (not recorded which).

The CDR3 here is CASSEIGKNTGELVF. The CDR3 DNA follows: TGTGCCAGCAGTGAAATTGGCAAGAACACCGGGGAGCTGGTTTTT. The V gene is TRBV2, the J gene TRBJ2-2; D is possibly TRBD2 (5 bases). The germline V gene has CDR1 SNHLY and CDR2 FYNNEI. The CDR3 totals 15 residues. Complete variable domain (other parts from reference TRBV2 and TRBJ2-2): EPEVTQTPSHQVTQMGQEVILRCVPISNHLYFYWYRQILGQKVEFLVSFYNNEISEKSEIFDDQFSVERPDGSNFTLKIRSTKLEDSAMYFCASSEIGKNTGELVFGEGSRLTVL.